This TCR beta chain stems from a study of a mutant IDH1 vaccine in newly diagnosed glioma. Time point defined: baseline, week 1 (first vaccination visit). Treatment of the sample: pre-vaccination baseline after standard-of-care therapy. This clone was seen only once. Sequenced by immunoSEQ multiplex PCR; TCRdb stores in-frame clones only, minus some. Altogether roughly 21,000 clones are present, 70% to 85% being singletons, with the ten largest covering approximately 5%. The germline V gene encodes CDR1 MGHRA and CDR2 YSYEKL. This CDR3 is 15 amino acids long. V was trimmed by 1 base and J by 4 bases, leaving 11 bases between them.

The TCR originated in a man between 35 and 55 years old with glioma. This specimen consisted of PBMCs, obtained from a glioma patient treated with radiotherapy, temozolomide or both. V usage is TRBV4-1 and J usage is TRBJ1-3; D remains unclear. CDR3 sequence reads: CASSQGRTPGNTIYF. The CDR3 region has the DNA TGCGCCAGCAGCCAAGGCCGGACCCCCGGAAACACCATATATTTT.